A single TCR beta chain is shown here with its context. Which antigen it targets is not known. Base qualities are missing; no much larger clone stands one base away. Per the germline V gene, SNHLY is the CDR1 and FYNNEI is the CDR2. Trimming takes 7 bases off V and 6 bases off J; junction bases not matched to a gene: 9. Including cysteine and phenylalanine, the CDR3 has 15 amino acids. Just the 45-base CDR3 DNA is kept, in frame starting at base 1. This specimen comes from a study of siplizumab effects on memory and regulatory T cells (dated by TCRdb to about 2019). Study-level background: The effect of the anti-CD2 antibody siplizumab on alloreactive T-cell subsets was examined in allogeneic mixed lymphocyte reactions constructed from human PBMCs. On the study overall, not on this receptor specifically: Because sequences at frequencies below about 10^-5 were poorly captured, only a minor fraction of alloreactive clones could be mapped back to unstimulated subsets. Unstimulated naive T cells appeared more diverse than memory T cells, and naive cells seemed to contribute substantially to the alloresponse. No functional confirmation was obtained for the suppressive function of proliferating Tregs from siplizumab cultures. In reactions with siplizumab, an average of about 69% of mappable alloreactive CD4+ clones were Treg-derived, compared with 25% to 30% in control reactions. Siplizumab significantly reduced the cumulative frequency of alloreactive sequences traceable to unstimulated CD4+ memory T cells. A naive or memory phenotype could not be assigned to roughly 80-95% of proliferating CD4+ or CD8+ clones.

TCRbeta CDR3 sequencing was performed on sorted unstimulated T cells and on proliferating T cells recovered from mixed lymphocyte reactions. Fresh whole blood from ten HLA-typed healthy donors was used as the source from which PBMCs were isolated. Receptors were amplified or captured by the immunoSEQ multiplex PCR assay. Roughly 10^5 TCR templates per sample were assayed on the deep sequencing platform. Genomic DNA extracted from sorted T cells was used for TCRbeta CDR3 sequencing. The paper's processing steps were these. Clonal analysis of TCRbeta CDR3 data was done in the R programming language. Alloreactive CD4+ and CD8+ clones were defined by comparing unstimulated samples with post-reaction CFSE-low samples. Regulatory or non-regulatory origin of alloreactive CD4+ clones was assigned by matching sequences to the sorted unstimulated Treg and non-Treg repertoires. Not all clones reach the TCRdb copy of this immuneACCESS table, which keeps in-frame sequences only. Checked studies attribute under half of the gap to unresolved V genes and leave the rest unexplained. Clone size and the V and J calls come from that table; the DNA yielded D and trimming. Recorded for this sample are roughly 100,000 clones; about 93% of them occurred a single time. Of the sample, 0.32% is held by the ten largest clones.

The chain links TRBV2 with TRBJ2-1; 10 bases in between match TRBD2. The sequencing input was CD4+ T cells sorted from blood. This receptor was identified in a human donor in good health. The CDR3 reads as follows: CASTMLAGVGNEQFF. The DNA reads TGTGCCAGCACCATGCTAGCGGGGGTCGGCAATGAGCAGTTCTTC. When the CDR3 is completed using the reference TRBV2 and TRBJ2-1 genes on either side, the full variable domain is EPEVTQTPSHQVTQMGQEVILRCVPISNHLYFYWYRQILGQKVEFLVSFYNNEISEKSEIFDDQFSVERPDGSNFTLKIRSTKLEDSAMYFCASTMLAGVGNEQFFGPGTRLTVL.